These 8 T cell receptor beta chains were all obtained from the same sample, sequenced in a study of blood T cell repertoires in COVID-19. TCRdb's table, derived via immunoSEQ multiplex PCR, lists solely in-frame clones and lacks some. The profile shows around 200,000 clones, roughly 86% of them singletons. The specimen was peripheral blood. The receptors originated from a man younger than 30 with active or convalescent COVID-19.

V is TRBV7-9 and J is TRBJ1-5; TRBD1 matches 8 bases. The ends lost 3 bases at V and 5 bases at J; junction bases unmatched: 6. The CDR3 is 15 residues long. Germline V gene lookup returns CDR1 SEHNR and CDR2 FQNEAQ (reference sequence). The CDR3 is CASSLSGQGYQPQHF. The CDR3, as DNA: TGTGCCAGCAGCTTGTCAGGACAGGGCTATCAGCCCCAGCATTTT.

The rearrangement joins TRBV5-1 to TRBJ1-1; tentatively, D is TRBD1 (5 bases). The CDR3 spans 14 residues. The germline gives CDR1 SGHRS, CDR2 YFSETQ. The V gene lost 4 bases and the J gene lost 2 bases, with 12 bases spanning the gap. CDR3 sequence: CASSLDIYNTEAFF. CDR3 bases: TGCGCCAGCAGCCTGGACATTTATAACACTGAAGCTTTCTTT. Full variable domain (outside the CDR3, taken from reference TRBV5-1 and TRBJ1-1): KAGVTQTPRYLIKTRGQQVTLSCSPISGHRSVSWYQQTPGQGLQFLFEYFSETQRNKGNFPGRFSGRQFSNSRSEMNVSTLELGDSALYLCASSLDIYNTEAFFGQGTRLTVV.

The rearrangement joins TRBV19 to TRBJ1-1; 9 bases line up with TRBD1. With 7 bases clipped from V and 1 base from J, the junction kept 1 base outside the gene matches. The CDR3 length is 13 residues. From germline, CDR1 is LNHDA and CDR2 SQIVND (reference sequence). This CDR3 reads CASMGQGNTEAFF. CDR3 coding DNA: TGTGCCAGTATGGGACAGGGGAACACTGAAGCTTTCTTT.

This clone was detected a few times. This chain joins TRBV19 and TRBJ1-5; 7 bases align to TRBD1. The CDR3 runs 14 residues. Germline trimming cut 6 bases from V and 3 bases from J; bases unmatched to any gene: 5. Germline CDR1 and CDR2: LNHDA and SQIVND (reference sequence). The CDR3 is CASRRTGDNQPQHF. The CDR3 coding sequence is TGTGCCAGTAGGCGTACAGGGGACAATCAGCCCCAGCATTTT.

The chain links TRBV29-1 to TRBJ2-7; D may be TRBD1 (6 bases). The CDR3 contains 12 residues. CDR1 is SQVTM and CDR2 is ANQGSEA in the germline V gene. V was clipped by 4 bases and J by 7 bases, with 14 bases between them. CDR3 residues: CSVVVGAREQYF. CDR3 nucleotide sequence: TGCAGCGTTGTGGTGGGGGCTCGAGAGCAGTACTTC.

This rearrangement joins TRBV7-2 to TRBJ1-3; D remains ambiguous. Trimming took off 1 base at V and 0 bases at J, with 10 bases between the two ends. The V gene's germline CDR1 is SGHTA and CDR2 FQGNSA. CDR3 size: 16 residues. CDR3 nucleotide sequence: TGTGCCAGCAGCTTAGTGGGCGCCAGCTCTGGAAACACCATATATTTT. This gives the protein CASSLVGASSGNTIYF.

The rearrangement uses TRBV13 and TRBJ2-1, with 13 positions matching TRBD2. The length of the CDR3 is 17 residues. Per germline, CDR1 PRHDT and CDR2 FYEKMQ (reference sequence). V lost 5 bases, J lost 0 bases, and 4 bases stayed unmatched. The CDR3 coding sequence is TGTGCCAGCAGCCGTAGGACTAGCGGGAGCTCCTACAATGAGCAGTTCTTC. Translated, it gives CASSRRTSGSSYNEQFF.

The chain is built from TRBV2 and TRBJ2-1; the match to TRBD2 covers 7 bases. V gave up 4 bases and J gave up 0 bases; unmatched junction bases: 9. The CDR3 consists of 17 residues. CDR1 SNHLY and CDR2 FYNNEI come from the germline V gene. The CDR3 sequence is CASSAGTSVGSYNEQFF. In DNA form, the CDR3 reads TGTGCCAGCAGTGCCGGTACTAGCGTGGGCTCCTACAATGAGCAGTTCTTC.